The entry that follows covers one T cell receptor beta chain sequence. Antigen: not known. This specimen belongs to a study of graft-versus-host responses after intestinal transplantation. On the study more broadly: Multivisceral, liver-intestinal, or isolated intestinal grafts went to recipients. Each patient got anti-thymocyte globulin induction, then tacrolimus and steroids for roughly 3 years. Findings of the study overall: The highest levels of circulating GvH clones went along with early declines in HvG clones after transplant. Researchers found GvH clones in recipient marrow, and some showed up first in ileum or blood.

Some clones are missing from TCRdb's copy, which holds only in-frame ones; the method was immunoSEQ multiplex PCR. Of around 50,000 clones in the sample, about 87% were seen once. V was clipped by 6 bases and J by 4 bases; unmatched bases: 9. Germline CDR1 reads MDHEN; CDR2 reads SYDVKM. This CDR3 has 15 residues. The clonotype was recovered from a human patient who received an intestinal transplant, so some T cells may come from the graft donor. V and J are TRBV28 and TRBJ2-5; the match to TRBD2 covers 9 bases. Here the sequenced sample was PBMCs, taken 26 days after transplant. In nucleotides, the CDR3 is TGTGCCAGCAGCCCCAGCGGGGGGTCGGGAGAGACCCAGTACTTC. Protein: CASSPSGGSGETQYF.